This T cell receptor (beta chain) was identified during a study of T cells in Graves' hyperthyroidism and ophthalmopathy. The CDR3 is 13 residues long. CDR1 and CDR2 (germline): SQVTM, ANQGSEA. The ends were cut back, 5 bases at V and 0 bases at J, with 11 bases in the middle. Amplified TCR beta CDR3 regions came from RNA transcripts. A first-round RT-PCR of the TCR CDR3 used the HTBI primer set. A single record per CDR3 protein comes from TCRdb applying MiXCR to the multiplex PCR reads. This sample carries about 590,000 distinct CDR3 sequences, around 16% of them seen once, and the ten largest clones take approximately 7%. This clonotype was detected a few times. Patients having uncontrolled infection, another autoimmune disease, pregnancy or lactation were not included. Isolation of PBMCs was performed on 8 to 10 ml fresh peripheral blood.

The sequenced material came from blood. The V gene is TRBV29-1, the J gene TRBJ2-7; D ambiguous. This clonotype originated in a woman in her 30s with Graves' hyperthyroidism. The CDR3 DNA follows: TGCAGCGTTCGGGCGGATGACTCCTACGAGCAGTACTTC. This gives the protein CSVRADDSYEQYF.